The 4 T cell receptor beta chains given below trace back to one sample, sequenced in a study of blood T cell repertoires in COVID-19. Sequencing used immunoSEQ multiplex PCR; TCRdb keeps in-frame clones, though not all of them. The table has around 93,000 clones, over 80% seen once. The sample was peripheral blood. The receptors were sampled from a man aged 80 or over with acute or convalescent COVID-19.

The rearrangement joins TRBV27 to TRBJ2-7; D is ambiguous. Germline CDR1 reads MNHEY; CDR2 reads SMNVEV (reference sequence). The CDR3 has 12 amino acids. V was clipped by 3 bases and J by 3 bases, with 6 bases between them. The CDR3 spells CASSFLGYEQYF. CDR3 nucleotide sequence: TGTGCCAGCAGTTTTCTCGGCTACGAGCAGTACTTC.

The CDR3 DNA is TGTGCCACCCAGCCCAGGGCGGGACCCTACAATGAGCAGTTCTTC. This codes for CATQPRAGPYNEQFF. The rearrangement links TRBV3-1 (or the pseudogene TRBV3-2) to TRBJ2-1, with D maybe TRBD2 (6 bases). Germline CDR1 is LGHDT and CDR2 is YNNKEL (reference sequence). Trimming cost V 10 bases and J 2 bases, with 18 bases left between them. CDR3 length: 15 residues.

The chain joins TRBV19 to TRBJ1-1, with TRBD1 identical over 9 bases. The junction had 10 bases not matched to a gene; V was cut back by 7 bases and J by 4 bases. Per germline, CDR1 LNHDA and CDR2 SQIVND (reference sequence). The CDR3 is 15 amino acids. The CDR3 spells CASKSPGQGFTEAFF. Here the CDR3 DNA reads TGTGCCAGTAAATCGCCGGGACAGGGATTCACTGAAGCTTTCTTT. Full variable domain (missing parts from reference TRBV19 and TRBJ1-1): DGGITQSPKYLFRKEGQNVTLSCEQNLNHDAMYWYRQDPGQGLRLIYYSQIVNDFQKGDIAEGYSVSREKKESFPLTVTSAQKNPTAFYLCASKSPGQGFTEAFFGQGTRLTVV.

This chain joins TRBV5-1 and TRBJ1-5; D is unclear. The CDR3 spans 15 residues. Germline CDR1 SGHRS, CDR2 YFSETQ. Deletions cut 3 bases from V and 2 bases from J, with 12 bases between. CDR3 residues: CASSSGLIGNQPQHF. CDR3 DNA: TGCGCCAGCAGCTCCGGACTCATTGGCAATCAGCCCCAGCATTTT.